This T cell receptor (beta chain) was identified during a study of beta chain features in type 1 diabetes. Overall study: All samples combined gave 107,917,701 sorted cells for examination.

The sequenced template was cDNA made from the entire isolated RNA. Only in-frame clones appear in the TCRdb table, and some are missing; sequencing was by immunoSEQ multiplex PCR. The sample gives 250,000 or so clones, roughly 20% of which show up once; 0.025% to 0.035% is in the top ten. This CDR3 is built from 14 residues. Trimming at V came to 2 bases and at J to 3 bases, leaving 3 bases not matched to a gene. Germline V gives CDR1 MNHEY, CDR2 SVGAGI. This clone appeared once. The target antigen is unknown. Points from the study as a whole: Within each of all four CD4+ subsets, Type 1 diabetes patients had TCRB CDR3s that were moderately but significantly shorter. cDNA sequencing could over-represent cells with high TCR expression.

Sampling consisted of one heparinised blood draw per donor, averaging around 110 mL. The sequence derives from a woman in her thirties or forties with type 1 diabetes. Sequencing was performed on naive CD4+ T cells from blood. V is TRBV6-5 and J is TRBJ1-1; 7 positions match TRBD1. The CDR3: CASSYADRDTEAFF. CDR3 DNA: TGTGCCAGCAGTTACGCTGACAGGGACACTGAAGCTTTCTTT.